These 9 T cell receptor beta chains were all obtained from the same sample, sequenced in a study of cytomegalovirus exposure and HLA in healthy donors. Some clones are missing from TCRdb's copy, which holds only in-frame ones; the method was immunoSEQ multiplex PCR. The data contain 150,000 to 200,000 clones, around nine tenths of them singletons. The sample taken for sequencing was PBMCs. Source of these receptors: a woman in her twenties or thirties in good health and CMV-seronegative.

CDR3 region: CASSERRQSEAFF. The CDR3 coding sequence is TGTGCCAGCAGTGAGAGGCGGCAATCTGAAGCTTTCTTT. The V call is TRBV6-1, the J call TRBJ1-1; no reliable D call. The V end lost 3 bases, the J end lost 6 bases, and 11 bases lay between the germline ends. Germline lookup yields CDR1 MNHNS and CDR2 SASEGT. This CDR3 has 13 amino acids.

CDR3 DNA sequence: TGCGCCAGCAGCGAGAAGCGGGGACAGGGTCTGTTTTTT. Its protein is CASSEKRGQGLFF. This chain links TRBV10-1 with TRBJ2-2; 9 bases map to TRBD1. The CDR3 contains 13 residues. Germline V gene sequence: CDR1 WNHNN, CDR2 SYGVQD (reference sequence). V lost 6 bases and J lost 14; bases outside the gene matches: 10.

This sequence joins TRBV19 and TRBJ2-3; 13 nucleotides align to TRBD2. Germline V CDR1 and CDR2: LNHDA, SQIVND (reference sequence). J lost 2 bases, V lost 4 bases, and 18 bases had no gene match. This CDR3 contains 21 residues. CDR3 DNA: TGTGCCAGTAGTACCCGACTAGCGGGGGGCCCTATCCACCCGGCCACAGATACGCAGTATTTT. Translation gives CASSTRLAGGPIHPATDTQYF.

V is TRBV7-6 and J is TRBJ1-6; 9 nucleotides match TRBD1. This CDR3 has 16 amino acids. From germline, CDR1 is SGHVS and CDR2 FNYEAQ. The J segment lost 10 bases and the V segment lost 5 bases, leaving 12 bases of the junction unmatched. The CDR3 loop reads CASSPSSQGAGSPLHF. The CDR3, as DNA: TGTGCCAGCAGCCCCTCCTCACAGGGGGCGGGGTCACCCCTCCACTTT.

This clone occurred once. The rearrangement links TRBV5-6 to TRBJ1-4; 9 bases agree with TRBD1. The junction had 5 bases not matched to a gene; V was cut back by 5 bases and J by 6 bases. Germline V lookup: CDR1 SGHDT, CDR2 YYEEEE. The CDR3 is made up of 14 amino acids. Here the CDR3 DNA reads TGTGCCAGCAGGGGACAGGGTTCGGATGAAAAACTGTTTTTT. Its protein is CASRGQGSDEKLFF. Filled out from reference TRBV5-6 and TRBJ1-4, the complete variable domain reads DAGVTQSPTHLIKTRGQQVTLRCSPKSGHDTVSWYQQALGQGPQFIFQYYEEEERQRGNFPDRFSGHQFPNYSSELNVNALLLGDSALYLCASRGQGSDEKLFFGSGTQLSVL.

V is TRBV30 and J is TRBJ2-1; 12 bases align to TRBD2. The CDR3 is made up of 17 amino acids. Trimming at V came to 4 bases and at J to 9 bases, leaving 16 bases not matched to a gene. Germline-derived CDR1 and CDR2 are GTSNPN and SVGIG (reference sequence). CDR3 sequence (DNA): TGTGCCTGGAAAGCTAGCGGGGGGGACTCTACTCCGGGTGAGCAGTTCTTC. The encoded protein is CAWKASGGDSTPGEQFF.

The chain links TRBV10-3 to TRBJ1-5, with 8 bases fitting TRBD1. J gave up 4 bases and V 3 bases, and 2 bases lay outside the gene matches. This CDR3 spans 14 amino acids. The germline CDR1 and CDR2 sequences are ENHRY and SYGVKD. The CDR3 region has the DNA TGTGCCATCAGTGATTGGACAGGGAATCAGCCCCAGCATTTT. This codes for CAISDWTGNQPQHF.

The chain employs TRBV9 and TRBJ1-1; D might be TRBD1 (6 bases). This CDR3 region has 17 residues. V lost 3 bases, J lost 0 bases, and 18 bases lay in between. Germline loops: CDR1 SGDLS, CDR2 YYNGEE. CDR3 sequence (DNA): TGTGCCAGCAGCGCCATAAAAAACAGGGCACTGAACACTGAAGCTTTCTTT. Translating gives CASSAIKNRALNTEAFF.

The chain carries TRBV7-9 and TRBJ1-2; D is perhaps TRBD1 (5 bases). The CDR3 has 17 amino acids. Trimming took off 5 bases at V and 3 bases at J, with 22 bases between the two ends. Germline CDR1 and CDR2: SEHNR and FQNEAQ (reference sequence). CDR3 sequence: CASSRIGGRDGDYGYTF. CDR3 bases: TGTGCCAGCAGCCGAATCGGGGGTAGGGATGGGGACTATGGCTACACCTTC.